Following are 5 T cell receptor beta chains from one sample sequenced in a study of blood T cell repertoires in COVID-19. Assay: immunoSEQ multiplex PCR; the TCRdb copy retains only in-frame clones and omits some. There are approximately 460,000 clones in the sample; 89% occur only once, and roughly 0.84% lies in the top ten. Material: peripheral blood. These receptor sequences come from a man aged 18 to 35 with COVID-19, enrolled during active disease.

The V and J genes are TRBV10-3 and TRBJ2-3; 8 bases align to TRBD1. V gave up 8 bases and J gave up 5 bases; unmatched junction bases: 12. There are 15 residues in the CDR3. Germline CDR1 is ENHRY and CDR2 is SYGVKD. CDR3 loop: CAIGNYRGSVDTQYF. CDR3 DNA: TGTGCCATCGGGAACTACAGGGGGTCGGTAGATACGCAGTATTTT.

In DNA form, the CDR3 reads TGTGCCAGCAGCGGCGGGGGGATCGGGGCCAACGTCCTGACTTTC. Residues: CASSGGGIGANVLTF. This chain joins TRBV2 and TRBJ2-6, with TRBD2 matching 8 bases. J was trimmed by 4 bases and V by 6 bases; bases with no gene match: 5. CDR1 SNHLY and CDR2 FYNNEI come from the germline V gene. The length of the CDR3 is 15 residues.

The chain employs TRBV18 and TRBJ1-3, with D tentatively TRBD1 (6 bases). V was trimmed by 3 bases and J by 0 bases, leaving 15 bases between them. CDR1 is KGHSH, CDR2 LQKENI, per germline. The CDR3 totals 17 residues. The CDR3 nucleotides are TGTGCCAGCTCACCCCTGGACAGTTACTACTCTGGAAACACCATATATTTT. This encodes CASSPLDSYYSGNTIYF.

V and J are TRBV11-3 and TRBJ2-2; D is perhaps TRBD1 (8 bases). The CDR3 is 20 residues long. Germline assignment: CDR1 SGHNT and CDR2 YENEEA. V dropped 5 bases and J dropped 3 bases, with 28 bases sitting between them. The CDR3, as DNA: TGTGCCAGCAGCCGAAGCGGGGCAGGGGGCCGAGTTTGGTACACCGGGGAGCTGTTTTTT. Amino acid sequence: CASSRSGAGGRVWYTGELFF.

CDR3 loop: CASRGARASTDTQYF. The CDR3 DNA reads as TGTGCCAGCAGAGGAGCGAGAGCTTCCACAGATACGCAGTATTTT. The V gene is TRBV6-5, the J gene TRBJ2-3; D is undetermined. The CDR3 contains 15 residues. Germline assignment: CDR1 MNHEY and CDR2 SVGAGI. The germline V and J ends were trimmed by 6 bases and 2 bases, with 15 bases remaining between them.